This record concerns one T cell receptor beta chain sequence. Its antigen is as yet unknown. V gave up 5 bases and J gave up 7 bases, with 11 bases separating them. The CDR3 covers 12 residues. CDR1 and CDR2 (germline): LGHDT, YNNKEL (reference sequence). The data belong to a study of T cell responses to AZD1222 COVID-19 vaccine. Whole-study findings and limits: The donor group comprised mostly white British people and more females; the analysis possibly underestimated clonal diversity.

This table comes from immunoSEQ multiplex PCR, and its TCRdb copy is limited to in-frame clones, with some not included. There are 150,000 to 200,000 clones in the sample; almost 95% occur only once, and roughly 9.2% lies in the top ten. The TCR originated in an adult in good health. J is TRBJ1-1 and V is TRBV3-1 (or the pseudogene TRBV3-2); no definite D call. The sample here was peripheral blood, taken on day 0 of AZD1222 vaccination. The CDR3 coding sequence is TGTGCCAGCAGCGTCAGAGTTGGTGAAGCTTTCTTT. Its translation is CASSVRVGEAFF.